This T cell receptor beta chain was retrieved from a study of shared clonotypes between healthy human individuals. Deep-level assay runs were performed. Each unsorted PBMC replicate got 300 ng genomic DNA, tens of thousands of genomes. The method was immunoSEQ multiplex PCR; TCRdb's version includes in-frame clones alone and lacks a portion of them. The table records a few hundred thousand clones, approximately 71% of them present only once. A single count supports this clone. No antigen is known for it. CDR1 is SEHNR, CDR2 FQNEAQ, per germline (reference sequence). Germline trimming cut 5 bases from V and 2 bases from J; bases unmatched to any gene: 4. The CDR3 sequence is 14 residues long. Study-level results: In having few donors, the study represented limited genetic and exposure-history diversity. Deeper or shallower sequencing was expected to change how clonotypes are shared among donors.

The specimen was PBMCs. This chain joins TRBV7-9 and TRBJ2-5, with 8 bases aligning to TRBD1. This clonotype originated in a woman aged 40 to 50 in good health. Some clones in this sample may be carry-over from other donors' samples. The CDR3 spells CASSTGTGQETQYF. In DNA, the CDR3 is TGTGCCAGCAGCACCGGGACAGGACAAGAGACCCAGTACTTC. Supplemented by reference TRBV7-9 and TRBJ2-5, the full variable domain reads DTGVSQNPRHKITKRGQNVTFRCDPISEHNRLYWYRQTLGQGPEFLTYFQNEAQLEKSRLLSDRFSAERPKGSFSTLEIQRTEQGDSAMYLCASSTGTGQETQYFGPGTRLLVL.